The T cell receptor beta chain described here comes from a study of T cell responses to AZD1222 COVID-19 vaccine. TCRdb's copy holds only in-frame clones and misses some; the assay was immunoSEQ multiplex PCR. The sample shows about 120,000 clones, about 81% of them seen only once. This CDR3 has 17 residues. V gave up 0 bases and J gave up 0 bases, with 12 bases separating them. Germline CDR1 reads MRHNA; CDR2 reads SNTAGT. V gene TRBV6-4 combines with J gene TRBJ2-1; D is unresolved. The TCR originated in an adult in good health. The source material was peripheral blood, sampled on day 0 of AZD1222 vaccination. The CDR3 loop is CASSDSTGTRSYNEQFF. DNA of the CDR3: TGTGCCAGCAGTGACTCTACTGGCACCCGCTCCTACAATGAGCAGTTCTTC.